This T cell receptor (beta chain) was identified during a study of blood T cell repertoires in COVID-19. Repertoires were generated with immunoSEQ multiplex PCR, while TCRdb's copy carries only in-frame clones and drops some. In the table there are about 75,000 clones, 88% of which are singletons. CDR1 is MNHEY, CDR2 SMNVEV, per germline (reference sequence). V gave up 5 bases and J gave up 2 bases, with 28 bases separating them. The CDR3 is 19 residues long. The sequencing input was peripheral blood. V and J are TRBV27 and TRBJ2-7, with D tentatively TRBD2 (5 bases). The receptor comes from a human donor in a cohort sampled during active COVID-19. The CDR3 is CASSPYSVILEGTTYEQYF. The CDR3 DNA reads as TGTGCCAGCAGTCCCTATTCCGTCATCCTCGAGGGAACCACCTACGAGCAGTACTTC.